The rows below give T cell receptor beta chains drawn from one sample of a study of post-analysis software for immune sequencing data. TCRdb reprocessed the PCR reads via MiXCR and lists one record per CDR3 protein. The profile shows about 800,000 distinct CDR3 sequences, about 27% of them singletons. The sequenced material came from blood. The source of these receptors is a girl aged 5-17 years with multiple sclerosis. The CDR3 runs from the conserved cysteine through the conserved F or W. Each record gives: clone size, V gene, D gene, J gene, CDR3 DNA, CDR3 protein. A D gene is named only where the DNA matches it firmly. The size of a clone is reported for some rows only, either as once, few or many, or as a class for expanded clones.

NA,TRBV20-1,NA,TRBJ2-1,TGCAGTGCTCGCAATAGGGGGGGTATAAAGGAGTTATCCTACAATGAGCAGTTCTTC,CSARNRGGIKELSYNEQFF
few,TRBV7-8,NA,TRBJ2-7,TGTGCCAGCAGCTCGGGTCTCGGGGGTCGTGGCGAGCAGTACTTC,CASSSGLGGRGEQYF
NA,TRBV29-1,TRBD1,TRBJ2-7,TGCAGCGTTACCCGGGACAGGGGATCCTACGAGCAGTACTTC,CSVTRDRGSYEQYF
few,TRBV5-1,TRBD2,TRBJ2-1,TGCGCCAGCAGCATGAGGACTAGCGGGTACAATGAGCAGTTCTTC,CASSMRTSGYNEQFF
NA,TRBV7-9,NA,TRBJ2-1,TGTGCCAGCAGCGCCGGAGTAAGCTCCTACAATGAGCAGTTCTTC,CASSAGVSSYNEQFF
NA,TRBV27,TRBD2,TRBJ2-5,TGTGCCAGCAGTTTAGGCAAGGCGCGGGAGCAGTACTTC,CASSLGKAREQYF
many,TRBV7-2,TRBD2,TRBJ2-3,TGTGCCAGCAGGACGGGAGGGCCCGGCACAGATACGCAGTATTTT,CASRTGGPGTDTQYF
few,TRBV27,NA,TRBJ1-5,TGTGCCAGCAGTTCCCAGGCCCCTCAGCCCCAGCATTTT,CASSSQAPQPQHF
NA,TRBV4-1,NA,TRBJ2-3,TGCGCCAGCAGCCAAGTCTCTAGCTTTTTGGGAGATACGCAGTATTTT,CASSQVSSFLGDTQYF
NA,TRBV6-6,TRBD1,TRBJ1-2,TGTGCCAGCAGGGACAGGGCTTGGAACTATGGCTACACCTTC,CASRDRAWNYGYTF